This TCR beta chain was found in a study of blood T cell repertoires in COVID-19. Ages ranged from roughly 18 to 100 years, with residence in about two dozen US areas. Categorization into cohorts depended on clinical history that participants reported. The repertoire was sequenced with immunoSEQ multiplex PCR; TCRdb's copy has only in-frame clones and lacks some. The sample lists hundreds of thousands of clones, 80% to 90% occurring once. Trimming pared 0 bases from V and 8 bases from J, leaving 7 bases between. Germline V gene data show CDR1 as LNHNV and CDR2 as YYDKDF (reference sequence). The CDR3 sequence is 12 residues long.

This sequence was found in a man aged 35-49 years who had recovered from COVID-19. The V call is TRBV15, the J call TRBJ1-2, with D perhaps matching TRBD1 (6 bases). The sequenced material came from PBMCs or T cells enriched from blood (not recorded which). CDR3 sequence reads: CATSRDRGGYTF. CDR3 sequence (DNA): TGTGCCACCAGCAGAGATAGGGGGGGCTACACCTTC.